This T cell receptor (beta chain) stems from a study of early T cells in non-severe SARS-CoV-2 infection. At the level of the study: Sequencing input comprised bulk RNA from unsorted whole blood; chain pairing was not available.

Attachment of unique molecular identifiers was made to individual cDNA molecules. MiXCR, run by TCRdb on the 5' RACE reads, gives a single entry per CDR3 protein. The table lists tens of thousands of distinct CDR3 sequences, 9% to 15% of them singletons, with around 4.5% in the top ten. There are 13 residues in the CDR3. V lost 4 bases and J 5 bases, leaving 11 bases between the germline ends. Germline-derived CDR1 and CDR2 are MNHEY and SVGAGI. Study-wide points: Missing private and CD4 specificities, VDJdb matching favored anti-spike CD8 responses.

This clonotype has more than one count but fewer than ten. Its matching antigen is unknown. The specimen was whole blood. The chain uses TRBV6-5 and TRBJ1-1; D not certain. The clonotype comes from an adult who was a healthcare worker with PCR-confirmed SARS-CoV-2 infection or an uninfected control (not recorded which). The CDR3 reads CASSFRMETEAFF. CDR3 nucleotides: TGTGCCAGCAGTTTCCGAATGGAGACTGAAGCTTTCTTT.